The subject of this entry is one T cell receptor beta chain. The antigen is unknown. V shed 6 bases, J shed 9 bases, and the junction held 12 bases outside the gene matches. The germline gives CDR1 SGHNT, CDR2 YENEEA. This CDR3 spans 15 amino acids. This specimen belongs to a study of shared clonotypes between healthy human individuals. Points from the study as a whole: Sequencing of the sorted subsets was shown by rarefaction to be incomplete despite large depth.

Partitioning of CD4+ cells yielded a CD45RA+ naive subset and a CD45RA-negative memory subset. This table comes from immunoSEQ multiplex PCR, and its TCRdb copy is limited to in-frame clones, with some not included. The sample includes about 2.4 million clones, 80% to 95% of them seen just once. The sequenced material came from naive CD4+ T cells from PBMCs. Subset here: CD45RA+ positively selected. The sequence was collected from a man aged 18 to 29 in good health. Some clones in this sample may be carry-over from other donors' samples. The chain links TRBV11-3 to TRBJ2-1; 9 bases line up with TRBD1. CDR3 in DNA: TGTGCCAGCAGTCGGGGACAGGGCTCCGGTGGTGAGCAGTTCTTC. As protein: CASSRGQGSGGEQFF.